The source of this T cell receptor (beta chain) is a study of control samples from healthy donors and cancer patients. Produced via immunoSEQ multiplex PCR; TCRdb's table is partial and in-frame only. The sample lists about 150,000 clones, 80% to 95% occurring once. V was clipped by 6 bases and J by 0 bases, with 6 bases between them. CDR3 size: 12 residues. The clonotype originates from a woman between 35 and 50 years old in good health. Sample: blood. The chain combines TRBV12-3 or TRBV12-4 with TRBJ2-7; D is ambiguous. CDR3 nucleotide sequence: TGTGCCAGCAGCCCGAGCTCCTACGAGCAGTACTTC. Amino acids: CASSPSSYEQYF.